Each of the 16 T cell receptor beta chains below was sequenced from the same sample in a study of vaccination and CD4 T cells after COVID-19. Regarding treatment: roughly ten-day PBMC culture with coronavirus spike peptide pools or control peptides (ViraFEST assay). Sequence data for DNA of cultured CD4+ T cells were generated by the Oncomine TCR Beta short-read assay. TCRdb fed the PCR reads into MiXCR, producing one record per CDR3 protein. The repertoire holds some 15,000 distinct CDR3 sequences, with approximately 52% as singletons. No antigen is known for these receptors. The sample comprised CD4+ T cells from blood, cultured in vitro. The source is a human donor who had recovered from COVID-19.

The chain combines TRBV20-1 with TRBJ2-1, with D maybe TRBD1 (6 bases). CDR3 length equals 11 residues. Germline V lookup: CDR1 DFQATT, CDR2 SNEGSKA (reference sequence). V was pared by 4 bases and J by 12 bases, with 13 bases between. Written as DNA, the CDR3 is TGCAGTGCTATGCCTAGGGGGATGCAGTTCTTC. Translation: CSAMPRGMQFF.

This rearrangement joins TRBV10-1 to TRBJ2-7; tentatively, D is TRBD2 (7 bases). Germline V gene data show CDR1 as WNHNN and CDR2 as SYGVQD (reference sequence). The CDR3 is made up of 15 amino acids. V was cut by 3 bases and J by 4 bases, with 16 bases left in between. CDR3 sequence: CASSEGLGGPYEQYF. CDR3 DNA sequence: TGCGCCAGCAGTGAAGGACTCGGGGGGCCTTACGAGCAGTACTTC.

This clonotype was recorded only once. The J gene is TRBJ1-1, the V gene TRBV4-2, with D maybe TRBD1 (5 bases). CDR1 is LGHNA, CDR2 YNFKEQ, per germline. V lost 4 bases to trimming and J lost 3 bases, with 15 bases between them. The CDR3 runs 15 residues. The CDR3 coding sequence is TGTGCCAGCAGCCCCTGGTTGGGGCGAGACACTGAAGCTTTCTTT. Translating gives CASSPWLGRDTEAFF.

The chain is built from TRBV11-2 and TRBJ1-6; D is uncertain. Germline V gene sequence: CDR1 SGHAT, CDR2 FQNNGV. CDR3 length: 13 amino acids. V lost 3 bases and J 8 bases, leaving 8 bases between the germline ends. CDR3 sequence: CASSFNRDSPLHF. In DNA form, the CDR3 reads TGTGCCAGCAGCTTCAACAGAGATTCACCCCTCCACTTT.

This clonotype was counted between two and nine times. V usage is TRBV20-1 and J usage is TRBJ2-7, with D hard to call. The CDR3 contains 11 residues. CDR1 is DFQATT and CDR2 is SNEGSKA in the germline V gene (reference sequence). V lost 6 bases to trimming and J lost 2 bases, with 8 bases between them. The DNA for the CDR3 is TGCAGTGCCCCCCAGGCCTACGAGCAGTACTTC. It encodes CSAPQAYEQYF.

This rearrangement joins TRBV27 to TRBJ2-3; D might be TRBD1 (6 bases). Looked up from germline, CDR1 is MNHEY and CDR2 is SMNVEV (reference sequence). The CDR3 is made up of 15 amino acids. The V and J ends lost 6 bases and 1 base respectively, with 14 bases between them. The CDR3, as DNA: TGTGCCAGCAGCCAGCAGGGGTGGGGCACAGATACGCAGTATTTT. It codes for CASSQQGWGTDTQYF.

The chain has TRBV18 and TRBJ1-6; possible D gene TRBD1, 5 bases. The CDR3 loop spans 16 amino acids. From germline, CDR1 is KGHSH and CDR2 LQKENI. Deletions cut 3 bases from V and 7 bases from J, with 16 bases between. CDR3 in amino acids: CASSPVEGRMNSPLHF. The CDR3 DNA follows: TGTGCCAGCTCACCGGTGGAGGGGCGAATGAATTCACCCCTCCACTTT.

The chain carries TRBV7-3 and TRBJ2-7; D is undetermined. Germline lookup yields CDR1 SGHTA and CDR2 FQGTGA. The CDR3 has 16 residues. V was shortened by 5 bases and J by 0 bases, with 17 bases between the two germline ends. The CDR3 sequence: CASSPFSAVSSYEQYF. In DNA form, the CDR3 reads TGTGCCAGCAGCCCTTTCAGTGCCGTAAGCTCCTACGAGCAGTACTTC.

This CDR3 reads CSAREVVAGAGEQYF. The CDR3 coding sequence is TGCAGTGCTAGAGAGGTGGTAGCGGGAGCTGGCGAGCAGTACTTC. This rearrangement joins TRBV20-1 to TRBJ2-7; 9 bases line up with TRBD2. V shed 0 bases and J 6 bases; nucleotides not matched to a gene: 9. The CDR3 is 15 amino acids. The germline CDR1 and CDR2 sequences are DFQATT and SNEGSKA (reference sequence).

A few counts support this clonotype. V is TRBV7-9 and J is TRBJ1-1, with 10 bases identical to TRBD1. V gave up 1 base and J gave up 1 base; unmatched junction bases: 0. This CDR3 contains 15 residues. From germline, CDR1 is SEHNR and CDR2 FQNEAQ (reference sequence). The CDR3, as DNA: TGTGCCAGCAGCTTAGGGACAGGGGGGAACACTGAAGCTTTCTTT. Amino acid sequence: CASSLGTGGNTEAFF. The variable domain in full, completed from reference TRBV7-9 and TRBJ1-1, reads DTGVSQNPRHKITKRGQNVTFRCDPISEHNRLYWYRQTLGQGPEFLTYFQNEAQLEKSRLLSDRFSAERPKGSFSTLEIQRTEQGDSAMYLCASSLGTGGNTEAFFGQGTRLTVV.

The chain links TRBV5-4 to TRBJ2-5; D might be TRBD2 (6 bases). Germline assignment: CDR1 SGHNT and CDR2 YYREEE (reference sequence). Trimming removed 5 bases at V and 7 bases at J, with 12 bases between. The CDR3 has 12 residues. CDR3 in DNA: TGTGCCAGCAGTATCCCGGAGGGGACCCAGTACTTC. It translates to CASSIPEGTQYF.

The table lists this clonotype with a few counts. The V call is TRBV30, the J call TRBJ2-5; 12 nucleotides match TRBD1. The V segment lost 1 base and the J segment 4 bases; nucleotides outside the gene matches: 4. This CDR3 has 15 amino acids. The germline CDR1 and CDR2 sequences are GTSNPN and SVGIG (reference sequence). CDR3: CAWSGGQGAAETQYF. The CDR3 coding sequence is TGTGCCTGGAGTGGGGGACAGGGGGCCGCAGAGACCCAGTACTTC.

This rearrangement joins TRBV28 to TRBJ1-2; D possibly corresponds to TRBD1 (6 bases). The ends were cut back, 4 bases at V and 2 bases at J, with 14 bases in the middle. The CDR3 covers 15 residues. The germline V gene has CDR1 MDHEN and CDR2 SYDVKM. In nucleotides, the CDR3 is TGTGCCAGCAGTTCACAAGGGGGGCGAAACTATGGCTACACCTTC. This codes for CASSSQGGRNYGYTF.

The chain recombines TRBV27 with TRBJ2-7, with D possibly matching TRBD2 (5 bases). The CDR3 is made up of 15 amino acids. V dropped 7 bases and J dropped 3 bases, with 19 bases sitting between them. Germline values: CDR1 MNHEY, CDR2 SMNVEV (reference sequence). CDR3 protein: CASNERAGVGYEQYF. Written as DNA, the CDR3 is TGTGCCAGCAATGAGCGAGCCGGGGTTGGCTACGAGCAGTACTTC.

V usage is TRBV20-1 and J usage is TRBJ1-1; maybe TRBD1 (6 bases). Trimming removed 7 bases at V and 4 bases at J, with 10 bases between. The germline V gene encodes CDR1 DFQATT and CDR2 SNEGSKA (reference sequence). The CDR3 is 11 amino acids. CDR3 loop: CSDRDITEAFF. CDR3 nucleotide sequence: TGCAGTGACAGGGACATCACTGAAGCTTTCTTT.

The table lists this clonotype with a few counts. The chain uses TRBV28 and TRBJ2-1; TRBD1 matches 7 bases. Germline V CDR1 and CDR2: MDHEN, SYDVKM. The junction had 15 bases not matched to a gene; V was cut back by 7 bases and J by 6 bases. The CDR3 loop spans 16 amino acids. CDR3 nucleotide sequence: TGTGCCAGCATGGAATCAGGGGGTAGAGCCCTCAATGAGCAGTTCTTC. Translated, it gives CASMESGGRALNEQFF.